The rows below give T cell receptor beta chains drawn from one sample of a study of Tregs in tolerant kidney transplant recipients. The method was immunoSEQ multiplex PCR; TCRdb's version includes in-frame clones alone and lacks a portion of them. The sample lists 15,000 to 20,000 clones, approximately 61% occurring once. The antigens these receptors bind are not known. The specimen sequenced was Tregs from blood cultured with allogeneic cells. The receptors come from a human donor in good health. The CDR3 runs from the conserved cysteine through the conserved F or W. A D gene is named only where the DNA matches it firmly. The size field is filled for only some rows; it gives once, few, many or a size class.

V	J	D	size	DNA	CDR3
TRBV7-3	TRBJ1-2	NA	NA	TGTGCCAGCAGCTTCTCCGGGACGGGGAGGGATGGCTACACCTTC	CASSFSGTGRDGYTF
TRBV28	TRBJ1-6	TRBD1	NA	TGTGCCAGCAGGCCGGGACAGGGATATTCACCCCTCCACTTT	CASRPGQGYSPLHF
TRBV16	TRBJ1-1	NA	NA	TGTGCCAGCAGCCTCCATGGGGGCACTGAAGCTTTCTTT	CASSLHGGTEAFF
TRBV15	TRBJ1-1	TRBD1	NA	TGTGCCACCAGCAGAGGGTTTGGGACAGGAGTGAGTGAAGCTTTCTTT	CATSRGFGTGVSEAFF
TRBV2	TRBJ1-2	NA	NA	TGTGCCAGCAGTACCTCACGGAACTATGGCTACACCTTC	CASSTSRNYGYTF
TRBV27	TRBJ2-6	NA	NA	TGTGCCAGCTGTCGGGGGGCTGGAGGGGCCAACGTCCTGACTTTC	CASCRGAGGANVLTF
TRBV7-2	TRBJ1-5	TRBD1	medium-sized	TGTGCCAGCAGCCCGACAGGGCCGGGCAATCAGCCCCAGCATTTT	CASSPTGPGNQPQHF
TRBV19	TRBJ2-7	TRBD1	NA	TGTGCCAGTAGGAACCAAGGGACAGGGACCTACGAGCAGTACTTC	CASRNQGTGTYEQYF
TRBV5-4	TRBJ2-3	TRBD2	NA	TGTGCCAGCAGCCCTGATAGCGGGGTACCGCATACGCAGTATTTT	CASSPDSGVPHTQYF
TRBV5-1	TRBJ1-3	NA	once	TGCGCCAGCAGCTTGTCGGCAAACTCTGGAAACACCATATATTTT	CASSLSANSGNTIYF
TRBV29-1	TRBJ2-1	TRBD1	few	TGCAGCGCATCCAGGGGGTACAATGAGCAGTTCTTC	CSASRGYNEQFF
TRBV6-1	TRBJ2-4	NA	once	TGTGCCAGCAGCCTACAGGGCCCCATTCAGTACTTC	CASSLQGPIQYF
TRBV18	TRBJ1-1	NA	NA	TGTGCCAGCTCACCACCCCCCCGGGGGAACACTGAAGCTTTCTTT	CASSPPPRGNTEAFF
TRBV10-3	TRBJ1-3	NA	medium-sized	TGTGCCATCATCGACCTGAGCTCTGGAAACACCATATATTTT	CAIIDLSSGNTIYF
TRBV23-1	TRBJ1-6	NA	medium-sized	TGCGCCAGCAGTCAATCTGGAGGGGGAAATTCACCCCTCCACTTT	CASSQSGGGNSPLHF
TRBV6-6	TRBJ2-1	NA	NA	TGTGCCAGCAGGGGGGGCCGATTCAGCGAGCAGTTCTTC	CASRGGRFSEQFF
TRBV7-3	TRBJ2-7	TRBD1	NA	TGTGCCAGCAGCCCCGGGACAGTCCGCGAGCAGTACTTC	CASSPGTVREQYF
TRBV27	TRBJ2-1	TRBD1	NA	TGTGCCAGCAGATCCGCCGGGACAGGGGGCATAGGGGATGAGCAGTTCTTC	CASRSAGTGGIGDEQFF
TRBV5-1	TRBJ2-5	NA	NA	TGCGCCAGCAGCTTGGCCAACGGGGCCCAAGAGACCCAGTACTTC	CASSLANGAQETQYF
TRBV5-1	TRBJ1-4	NA	NA	TGCGCCAGCAGCTTGGTGGACTTCCCCCCAAAACTGTTTTTT	CASSLVDFPPKLFF
TRBV4-2	TRBJ2-1	NA	NA	TGTGCCAGCAGCCAAGCGGAAAATGAGCAGTTCTTC	CASSQAENEQFF
TRBV21-1	TRBJ2-3	NA	many	TGTGCCAGCAGCAAAGAGGGACATAGCACAGATACGCAGTATTTT	CASSKEGHSTDTQYF
TRBV7-9	TRBJ1-2	TRBD1	medium-sized	TGTGCCAGCAGCCTAGGACAGGCTAACTATGGCTACACCTTC	CASSLGQANYGYTF
TRBV4-2	TRBJ2-7	NA	NA	TGTGCCAGCAGCTTGGGGGAAGCCTACGAGCAGTACTTC	CASSLGEAYEQYF
TRBV7-3	TRBJ2-3	NA	few	TGTGCCAGCCCACGGAGCAGCACAGATACGCAGTATTTT	CASPRSSTDTQYF
TRBV5-4	TRBJ1-1	NA	NA	TGTGCCAGCAGCTTCGAGCTTGAAGCTTTCTTT	CASSFELEAFF
TRBV6-5	TRBJ1-1	NA	NA	TGTGCCAGCAGTTTTATGTACAACACTGAAGCTTTCTTT	CASSFMYNTEAFF
TRBV11-3	TRBJ2-1	TRBD2	NA	TGTGCCAGCAGCTTAGGAGGGGCTAGCGGGAATGAGCAGTTCTTC	CASSLGGASGNEQFF
TRBV4-3	TRBJ2-3	TRBD2	NA	TGCGCCAGCAGCCAGGGACTAGCTGGCACAGATACGCAGTATTTT	CASSQGLAGTDTQYF
TRBV6-6	TRBJ2-7	TRBD2	NA	TGTGCCAGCAGTTACCCCGGGACTAGCGGCTCCTACGAGCAGTACTTC	CASSYPGTSGSYEQYF
TRBV5-1	TRBJ1-5	TRBD1	once	TGCGCCAGCAGCTTGGCCGGGACAGGCAATCAGCCCCAGCATTTT	CASSLAGTGNQPQHF
TRBV11-2	TRBJ2-1	NA	NA	TGTGCCAGCAGCTCCACGGATGGGTCCGTTCAGTTCTTC	CASSSTDGSVQFF
TRBV11-2	TRBJ2-7	NA	NA	TGTGCCAGCAGCTTAGACAGGGTCTACGAGCAGTACTTC	CASSLDRVYEQYF
TRBV6-5	TRBJ1-5	NA	NA	TGTGCCAGCTCACGGGGCGGGAATCAGCCCCAGCATTTT	CASSRGGNQPQHF
TRBV7-9	TRBJ2-7	NA	NA	TGTGCCAGCAGCACCGGGGGAGGGGGCAGACCATTCAGCCACGAGCAGTACTTC	CASSTGGGGRPFSHEQYF
TRBV20-1	TRBJ1-2	TRBD1	NA	TGCAGTGCCATACAGGGGGGGGGCTACACCTTC	CSAIQGGGYTF
TRBV11-3	TRBJ2-3	NA	few	TGTGCCAGCAGCACCCGGACTCCCATCGCCACAGATACGCAGTATTTT	CASSTRTPIATDTQYF
TRBV15	TRBJ2-7	NA	NA	TGTGCCACCAGCAGAGGCTACCACGGGGAGCAGTACTTC	CATSRGYHGEQYF
TRBV4-3	TRBJ1-2	NA	medium-sized	TGCGCCAGCAGCCGAGAGTTAGGGGACCATGGCTACACCTTC	CASSRELGDHGYTF
TRBV6-1	TRBJ1-2	TRBD1	NA	TGTGCCAGCAGGTTGCAGGGGGCTAACTATGGCTACACCTTC	CASRLQGANYGYTF
TRBV20-1	TRBJ2-5	NA	NA	TGCAGTGGTGGGGCCCAAGAGACCCAGTACTTC	CSGGAQETQYF
TRBV7-9	TRBJ1-1	NA	NA	TGTGCCAGCAGATCTAGGCCGGGACTCATGAACACTGAAGCTTTCTTT	CASRSRPGLMNTEAFF
TRBV7-9	TRBJ1-1	NA	NA	TGTGCCAGCAGCTTAGGGATGGGGCCCGTTATGAACACTGAAGCTTTCTTT	CASSLGMGPVMNTEAFF
TRBV5-6	TRBJ1-3	NA	NA	TGTGCCAGCAGCTTGACAGACTCTGGAAACACCATATATTTT	CASSLTDSGNTIYF
TRBV6-5	TRBJ1-2	NA	NA	TGTGCCAGCAGTTACATCTGGGGATCGACGAATGGCTACACCTTC	CASSYIWGSTNGYTF
TRBV2	TRBJ2-3	NA	NA	TGTGCCAGCAGTGATCGGTCAGATACGCAGTATTTT	CASSDRSDTQYF
TRBV5-4	TRBJ2-3	TRBD2	NA	TGTGCCAGCAGTCGCCGGACTAGCCGCACAGATACGCAGTATTTT	CASSRRTSRTDTQYF
TRBV5-5	TRBJ2-2	TRBD2	few	TGTGCCAGCAGCAGTATAGGGACTATTCCCGGGGAGCTGTTTTTT	CASSSIGTIPGELFF
TRBV18	TRBJ1-5	NA	NA	TGTGCCAGCTCCCGACAGGACAACCAGCCCCAGCATTTT	CASSRQDNQPQHF
TRBV4-3	TRBJ2-4	TRBD2	medium-sized	TGCGCCAGCAGCCAAGAGGGTCTAGCGGGAGGAGGATTGGGGGCCAAAAACATTCAGTACTTC	CASSQEGLAGGGLGAKNIQYF
TRBV7-2	TRBJ1-3	NA	NA	TGTGCCAGCAGTCCCTACCGATCAGGGAGCTCTGGAAACACCATATATTTT	CASSPYRSGSSGNTIYF
TRBV11-2	TRBJ1-1	NA	once	TGTGCCAGCAGCTTAGACATTTCCCAGAACACTGAAGCTTTCTTT	CASSLDISQNTEAFF
TRBV7-6	TRBJ2-7	NA	medium-sized	TGTGCCAGCAGCTTGGGCGGGATAGGCTACGAGCAGTACTTC	CASSLGGIGYEQYF
TRBV2	TRBJ2-1	NA	NA	TGTGCCAGCACGGGCTACAATGAGCAGTTCTTC	CASTGYNEQFF
TRBV19	TRBJ1-5	NA	few	TGTGCCAGTAGTCTCGGAACAGGCCCCAGGGCAAATCAGCCCCAGCATTTT	CASSLGTGPRANQPQHF
TRBV5-4	TRBJ2-3	TRBD2	NA	TGTGCCAGCAGCTTAAGGATAGCGGGGAGCACAGATACGCAGTATTTT	CASSLRIAGSTDTQYF
TRBV7-2	TRBJ1-2	NA	NA	TGTGCCAGCAGCCCCGGACTGCGTGGTGGCTACACCTTC	CASSPGLRGGYTF
TRBV5-4	TRBJ1-1	NA	NA	TGTGCCAGCAGCCACCGACAGGCATTGAGCACTGAAGCTTTCTTT	CASSHRQALSTEAFF
TRBV28	TRBJ1-2	NA	NA	TGTGCCAGCAGTTGGGTCGGGGTCCTCGACTATGGCTACACCTTC	CASSWVGVLDYGYTF
TRBV2	TRBJ2-1	TRBD2	NA	TGTGCCAGCAGAAGGACTAGCTCCTACAATGAGCAGTTCTTC	CASRRTSSYNEQFF